Below, one TCR beta chain is given with its context. Assay: immunoSEQ multiplex PCR; the TCRdb copy retains only in-frame clones and omits some. The data show roughly 450,000 clones, approximately 90% seen once. The sample originates from a study of control samples from healthy donors and cancer patients. Germline loops: CDR1 SGHDN, CDR2 FVKESK. Trimming removed 3 bases from V and 3 bases from J; junction bases left unmatched: 8. CDR3 length: 16 amino acids. The gene calls are TRBV14 and TRBJ2-1; TRBD2 agrees at 7 bases. The receptor comes from a man between 40 and 49 years old with head and neck cancer. Material for sequencing was PBMCs. CDR3: CASSHRSGTNYNEQFF. The CDR3 bases are TGTGCCAGCAGCCACCGCTCCGGGACTAACTACAATGAGCAGTTCTTC.